This is a list of T cell receptor beta chains from one sample in a study of T cell responses to AZD1222 COVID-19 vaccine. Only in-frame clones appear in the TCRdb table, and some are missing; sequencing was by immunoSEQ multiplex PCR. The sample records 99,000 or so clones, roughly 93% being singletons. The sample consisted of peripheral blood, taken on day 0 of AZD1222 vaccination. The receptor set was obtained from an adult in good health. CDR3s include the opening cysteine and the closing phenylalanine or tryptophan. Fields, in order: J gene, CDR3 length, V gene, CDR3 protein.

j_gene: TRBJ1-1
len: 14
v_gene: TRBV14
CDR3aa: CASSQRRVGTEAFF

j_gene: TRBJ1-2
len: 13
v_gene: TRBV18
CDR3aa: CASSRGEGPGYTF

j_gene: TRBJ2-1
len: 16
v_gene: TRBV15
CDR3aa: CATSVGTSGTRGQQFF

j_gene: TRBJ2-1
len: 14
v_gene: TRBV11-1
CDR3aa: CASSPGLARDEQFF

j_gene: TRBJ2-5
len: 14
v_gene: TRBV25-1
CDR3aa: CASSEIAGEETQYF

j_gene: TRBJ2-2
len: 17
v_gene: TRBV28
CDR3aa: CASSLTGLAGHTGELFF

j_gene: TRBJ1-2
len: 14
v_gene: TRBV5-1
CDR3aa: CASSLNTGGYGYTF

j_gene: TRBJ2-1
len: 17
v_gene: TRBV3-1/TRBV3-2
CDR3aa: CASSLDLAGGSYNEQFF

j_gene: TRBJ2-7
len: 14
v_gene: TRBV30
CDR3aa: CAWSVPRQPYEQYF

j_gene: TRBJ1-2
len: 14
v_gene: TRBV7-9
CDR3aa: CASSPQGATYGYTF

j_gene: TRBJ1-4
len: 14
v_gene: TRBV5-1
CDR3aa: CASSLIGVDEKLFF

j_gene: TRBJ2-7
len: 14
v_gene: TRBV7-2
CDR3aa: CASSLGTSGEAKYF

j_gene: TRBJ1-2
len: 13
v_gene: TRBV6-6
CDR3aa: CASSNRDNYGYTF

j_gene: TRBJ2-2
len: 11
v_gene: TRBV2
CDR3aa: CASQGAGELFF

j_gene: TRBJ1-4
len: 16
v_gene: TRBV4-3
CDR3aa: CASSQSRDATNEKLFF

j_gene: TRBJ2-7
len: 11
v_gene: TRBV7-2
CDR3aa: CASSLAGEQYF

j_gene: TRBJ1-2
len: 16
v_gene: TRBV7-9
CDR3aa: CASSGDRGFSSYGYTF

j_gene: TRBJ1-6
len: 13
v_gene: TRBV2
CDR3aa: CASTSREQSPLHF

j_gene: TRBJ2-7
len: 12
v_gene: TRBV28
CDR3aa: CASRAVDDEQYF

j_gene: TRBJ1-2
len: 13
v_gene: TRBV18
CDR3aa: CASSPGLGVGYTF

j_gene: TRBJ2-2
len: 22
v_gene: TRBV13
CDR3aa: CASSRGTLLLAGGRANTGELFF

j_gene: TRBJ2-1
len: 14
v_gene: TRBV29-1
CDR3aa: CSATLQDNRHEQFF